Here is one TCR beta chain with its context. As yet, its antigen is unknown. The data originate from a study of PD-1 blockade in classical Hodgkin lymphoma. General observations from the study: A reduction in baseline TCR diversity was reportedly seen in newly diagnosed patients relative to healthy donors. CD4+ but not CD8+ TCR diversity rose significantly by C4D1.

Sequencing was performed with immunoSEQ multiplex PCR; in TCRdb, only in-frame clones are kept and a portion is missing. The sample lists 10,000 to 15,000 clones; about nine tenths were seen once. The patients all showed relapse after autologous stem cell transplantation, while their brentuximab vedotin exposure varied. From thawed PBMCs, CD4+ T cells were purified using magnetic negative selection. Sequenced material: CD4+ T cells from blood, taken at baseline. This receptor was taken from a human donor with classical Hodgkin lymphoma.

For the CDR3, the DNA is TGTGCCAGCACGCTTACAAAGGATTACACCGGGGAGCTGTTTTTT. Protein sequence: CASTLTKDYTGELFF. The V call is TRBV7-9, the J call TRBJ2-2; D is unclear. There are 15 residues in the CDR3. The germline gives CDR1 SEHNR, CDR2 FQNEAQ (reference sequence). Trimming stripped 7 bases from V and 3 bases from J, with 15 bases between.